The 20 T cell receptor beta chains below all came from one sample that was sequenced in a study of cytotoxic CD8 clonotypes in ibrutinib-treated CLL. Sequencing was performed with immunoSEQ multiplex PCR; in TCRdb, only in-frame clones are kept and a portion is missing. The sample has some 140,000 clones; 85% to 95% are singletons. The sample here was PBMCs, taken after 12 months of ibrutinib treatment. The receptors here all came from a human donor with chronic lymphocytic leukemia.

The CDR3 DNA follows: TGTGCCAGCAGCCCCGACAGGAAAAATGAAAAACTGTTTTTT. As protein: CASSPDRKNEKLFF. The chain links TRBV7-9 to TRBJ1-4; weak D call: TRBD1 (6 bases). The CDR3 is 14 amino acids. V lost 5 bases, J lost 5 bases, and 12 bases lay in between. Germline V gives CDR1 SEHNR, CDR2 FQNEAQ (reference sequence).

The chain employs TRBV29-1 and TRBJ2-1; 9 bases align to TRBD2. With V trimmed by 4 bases and J by 13 bases, 17 bases remained unmatched. The germline V gene encodes CDR1 SQVTM and CDR2 ANQGSEA. This CDR3 contains 15 residues. In DNA, the CDR3 is TGCAGCGTTGTCGGCCCCGAGGGACTAGCCAGGGGTCAGTTCTTC. Translation: CSVVGPEGLARGQFF.

The gene calls are TRBV27 and TRBJ2-7, with 13 bases lining up with TRBD2. Per germline, CDR1 MNHEY and CDR2 SMNVEV (reference sequence). This CDR3 comprises 16 residues. V lost 6 bases to trimming and J lost 2 bases; unmatched junction nucleotides: 7. For the CDR3, the DNA is TGTGCCAGCAGGGGACTAGCGGGACCCACGACCTACGAGCAGTACTTC. Amino acids: CASRGLAGPTTYEQYF.

This chain links TRBV7-2 with TRBJ2-7; no definite D call. The germline V gene has CDR1 SGHTA and CDR2 FQGNSA. This CDR3 is built from 11 residues. V lost 5 bases to trimming and J lost 3 bases, with 5 bases between them. This CDR3 is CASSENYEQYF. CDR3 bases: TGTGCCAGCAGCGAAAACTACGAGCAGTACTTC.

The rearrangement joins TRBV28 to TRBJ1-4, with a tentative D call TRBD1 (6 bases). Germline assignment: CDR1 MDHEN and CDR2 SYDVKM. Trimming took off 3 bases at V and 5 bases at J, with 7 bases between the two ends. The CDR3 is 13 residues long. The CDR3 region has the DNA TGTGCCAGCAGTTTGGGGGCAAATGAAAAACTGTTTTTT. Protein product: CASSLGANEKLFF.

This rearrangement joins TRBV19 to TRBJ1-2; weak D call: TRBD1 (6 bases). CDR1 and CDR2 (germline): LNHDA, SQIVND (reference sequence). The CDR3 length is 14 residues. Trimming took off 6 bases at V and 8 bases at J, with 19 bases between the two ends. The CDR3 is CASRVLQGPGGYTF. CDR3 in DNA: TGTGCCAGTAGGGTCCTTCAGGGGCCCGGAGGCTACACCTTC.

The gene calls are TRBV12-5 and TRBJ2-7; TRBD1 aligns across 8 bases. Trimming cost V 1 base and J 2 bases; bases outside gene matches: 4. CDR1 is LGHNT, CDR2 FRNRAP, per germline. This CDR3 has 15 residues. The CDR3 region is CASGLGRTGTYEQYF. The CDR3 DNA reads as TGTGCTAGTGGTTTGGGGAGGACAGGGACCTACGAGCAGTACTTC.

The chain carries TRBV4-3 and TRBJ2-1, with D unresolved. V was cut by 0 bases and J by 7 bases, with 10 bases left in between. CDR3 length: 14 residues. Germline lookup yields CDR1 LGHNA and CDR2 YSLEER. This CDR3 reads CASSQEVGRNEQFF. The CDR3 DNA follows: TGCGCCAGCAGCCAAGAAGTAGGCCGGAATGAGCAGTTCTTC.

The V call is TRBV11-2, the J call TRBJ2-5, with 8 positions matching TRBD1. There are 14 residues in the CDR3. The germline CDR1 and CDR2 sequences are SGHAT and FQNNGV. Losses at the gene ends were 6 bases for V and 3 bases for J; bases not matched to a gene: 6. CDR3 residues: CASRPGQGEETQYF. Here the CDR3 DNA reads TGTGCCAGCAGACCCGGACAGGGTGAAGAGACCCAGTACTTC.

The rearrangement links TRBV5-4 to TRBJ2-7, with D possibly matching TRBD2 (7 bases). Trimming removed 0 bases at V and 3 bases at J, with 19 bases between. CDR1 SGHNT and CDR2 YYREEE come from the germline V gene (reference sequence). CDR3 length equals 17 residues. CDR3 nucleotide sequence: TGTGCCAGCAGCTTGGGGGGGCTTAGCGGGTCCTTCTACGAGCAGTACTTC. Protein product: CASSLGGLSGSFYEQYF.

The chain recombines TRBV7-6 with TRBJ2-7; D is possibly TRBD1 (5 bases). Germline V gene data show CDR1 as SGHVS and CDR2 as FNYEAQ. V was cut by 5 bases and J by 3 bases, with 14 bases left in between. The CDR3 is 14 residues long. The CDR3 is CASSPHPGYYEQYF. The CDR3 DNA reads TGTGCCAGCAGCCCCCACCCAGGGTACTACGAGCAGTACTTC.

V and J are TRBV7-3 and TRBJ2-1; D possibly corresponds to TRBD1 (5 bases). CDR1 SGHTA and CDR2 FQGTGA come from the germline V gene. The V end was cut by 2 bases, the J end by 9 bases, with 11 bases between. This CDR3 is 13 amino acids long. CDR3: CASSLGASGEQFF. Written as DNA, the CDR3 is TGTGCCAGCAGCTTAGGGGCTTCGGGTGAGCAGTTCTTC.

J is TRBJ1-1 and V is TRBV4-1, with a possible D match to TRBD1 (5 bases). The CDR3 is 14 residues long. Per the germline V gene, CDR1 is MGHRA and CDR2 is YSYEKL. Trimming cost V 0 bases and J 1 base, with 6 bases left between them. CDR3 residues: CASSQEGQNTEAFF. The CDR3 DNA reads as TGCGCCAGCAGCCAAGAAGGACAGAACACTGAAGCTTTCTTT.

This chain connects TRBV28 to TRBJ2-7; no clear D. V lost 3 bases to trimming and J lost 6 bases, with 9 bases between them. CDR3 length equals 12 residues. Germline V gene lookup returns CDR1 MDHEN and CDR2 SYDVKM. Here the CDR3 reads CASSFGRPEQYF. The CDR3, as DNA: TGTGCCAGCAGTTTTGGTAGGCCCGAGCAGTACTTC.

The V gene is TRBV6-6, the J gene TRBJ2-7; TRBD1 matches at 7 bases. V lost 7 bases and J lost 3; bases outside the gene matches: 15. From germline, CDR1 is MNHNY and CDR2 SVGAGI (reference sequence). The CDR3 contains 16 residues. The CDR3 loop is CASTSLRDRHIYEQYF. CDR3 bases: TGTGCCAGCACCTCTCTTAGGGACAGACATATCTACGAGCAGTACTTC.

This clone showed up just once. The CDR3 loop is CASSRGNEQFF. For the CDR3, the DNA is TGTGCCAGCAGCCGGGGAAATGAGCAGTTCTTC. The chain recombines TRBV9 with TRBJ2-1; perhaps TRBD2 as D (5 bases). The CDR3 has 11 amino acids. Germline V CDR1 and CDR2: SGDLS, YYNGEE. Trimming took off 4 bases at V and 7 bases at J, with 6 bases between the two ends.

The V call is TRBV7-2, the J call TRBJ1-2; 8 bases map to TRBD1. The CDR3 is 14 amino acids. J lost 3 bases, V lost 5 bases, and 5 bases had no gene match. Per germline, CDR1 SGHTA and CDR2 FQGNSA. The CDR3 here is CASSPQGGHYGYTF. DNA of the CDR3: TGTGCCAGCAGCCCACAGGGGGGCCACTATGGCTACACCTTC. Full variable domain (missing parts from reference TRBV7-2 and TRBJ1-2): GAGVSQSPSNKVTEKGKDVELRCDPISGHTALYWYRQSLGQGLEFLIYFQGNSAPDKSGLPSDRFSAERTGGSVSTLTIQRTQQEDSAVYLCASSPQGGHYGYTFGSGTRLTVV.

Only one count was recorded for this clone. The V gene is TRBV30, the J gene TRBJ1-2; 9 bases line up with TRBD1. Germline V lookup: CDR1 GTSNPN, CDR2 SVGIG (reference sequence). CDR3 length equals 12 residues. The ends lost 7 bases at V and 9 bases at J; junction bases unmatched: 9. CDR3 coding DNA: TGTGCCTTGACAGGGGGAATTTCAAGCTACACCTTC. It is translated as CALTGGISSYTF.

V gene TRBV6-5 combines with J gene TRBJ2-5; TRBD1 matches 11 bases. Germline-derived CDR1 and CDR2 are MNHEY and SVGAGI. The V and J ends lost 2 bases and 4 bases, in that order; junction bases with no gene match: 0. This CDR3 is built from 14 residues. CDR3 nucleotides: TGTGCCAGCAGTTACGGACAGGGGGCAGAGACCCAGTACTTC. The encoded protein is CASSYGQGAETQYF.

This sequence joins TRBV10-2 and TRBJ2-3, with D tentatively TRBD2 (7 bases). This CDR3 region has 17 residues. The V end was cut by 2 bases, the J end by 0 bases, with 15 bases between. Looked up from germline, CDR1 is WSHSY and CDR2 is SAAADI. The CDR3: CASSEEPAGASTDTQYF. CDR3 coding DNA: TGCGCCAGCAGTGAGGAGCCGGCGGGGGCTAGCACAGATACGCAGTATTTT.